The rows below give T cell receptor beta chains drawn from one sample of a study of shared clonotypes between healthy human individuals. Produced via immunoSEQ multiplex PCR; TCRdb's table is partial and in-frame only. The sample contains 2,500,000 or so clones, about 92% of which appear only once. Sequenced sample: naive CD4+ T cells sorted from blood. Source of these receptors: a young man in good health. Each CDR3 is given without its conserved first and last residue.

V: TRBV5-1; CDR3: ASSSPPGQTNEKLF
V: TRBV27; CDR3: ASSAAGTVNEQY
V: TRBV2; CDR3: ASRDDVGNQPQH
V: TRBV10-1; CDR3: ASSGTGRQY
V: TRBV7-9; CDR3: ASSPSGRPYTDTQY
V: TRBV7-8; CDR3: ASSFRDRELGGYT
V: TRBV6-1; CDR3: ASSRGQTNEQF
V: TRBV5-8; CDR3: ASSFHREAF
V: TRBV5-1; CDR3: ASRGTGGYEQY
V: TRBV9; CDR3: ASSAGTTNTGELF
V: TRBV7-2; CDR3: ASSARQSANTEAF
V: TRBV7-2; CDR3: ASRVPRANNMNTEAF
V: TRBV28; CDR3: ASSYALRDRQYEQY
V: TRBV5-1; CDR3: ASSPPLAGGQGEQF
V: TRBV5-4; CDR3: AYLRGGQETQY
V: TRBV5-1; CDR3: ASSPGPSGSQH
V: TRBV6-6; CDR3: ASSHVTGGLF
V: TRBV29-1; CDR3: SVWNGGNFYEQY
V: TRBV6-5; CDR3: ASSYGGPYEQY
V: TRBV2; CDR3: ASSERANTGELF
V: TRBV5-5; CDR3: ASRTTGSETQY
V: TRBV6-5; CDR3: ASSYSLGAGTEAF
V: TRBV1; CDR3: TSSQGATHLLAAQETQY
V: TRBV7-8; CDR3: ASSLTPRPGQGGNTIY
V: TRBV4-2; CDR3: ASSQDAGTGALGYGYT
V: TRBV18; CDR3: ASSPRDSSYNEQF
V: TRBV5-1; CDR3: ASSPQLGQQGEQY
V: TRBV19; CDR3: ASSIVFTGPRSGEKLF
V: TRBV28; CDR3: ASTTGPNYGYT
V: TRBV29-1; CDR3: SLGMAYNEQF
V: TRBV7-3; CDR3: ASSLDGVGGYT
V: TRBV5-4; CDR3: ASSLVSTDTQY
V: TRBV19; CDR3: ASSIAGGELF
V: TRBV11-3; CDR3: ASSLVRGSYNEQF
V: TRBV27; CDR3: ASSPGPLGGQPQH
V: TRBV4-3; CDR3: ASSHSTGAVYEQY
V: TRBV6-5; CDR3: ASSRSLDTEAF
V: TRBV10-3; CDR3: AISDPTAGNTIY
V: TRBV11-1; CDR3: ASSLAGGSYGYT
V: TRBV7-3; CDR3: ASSLTASGTDTQY
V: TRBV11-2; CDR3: ASSFSLAYGYT